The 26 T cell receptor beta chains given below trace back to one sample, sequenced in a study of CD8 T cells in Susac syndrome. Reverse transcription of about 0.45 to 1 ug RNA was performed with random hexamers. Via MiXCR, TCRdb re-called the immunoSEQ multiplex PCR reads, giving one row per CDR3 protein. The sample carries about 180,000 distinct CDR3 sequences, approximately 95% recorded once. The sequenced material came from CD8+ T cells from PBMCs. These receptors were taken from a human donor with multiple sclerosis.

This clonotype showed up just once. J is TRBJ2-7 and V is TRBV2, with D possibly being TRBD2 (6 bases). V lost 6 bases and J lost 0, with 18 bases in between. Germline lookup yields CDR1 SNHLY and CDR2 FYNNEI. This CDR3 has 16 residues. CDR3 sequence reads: CASRDFPRGSSYEQYF. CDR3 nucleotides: TGTGCCAGCAGGGATTTTCCTCGGGGGAGCTCCTACGAGCAGTACTTC.

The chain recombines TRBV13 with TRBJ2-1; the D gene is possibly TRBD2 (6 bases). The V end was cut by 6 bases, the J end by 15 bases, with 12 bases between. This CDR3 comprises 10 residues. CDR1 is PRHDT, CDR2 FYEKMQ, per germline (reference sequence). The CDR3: CASRGGSRFF. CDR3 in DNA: TGTGCCAGCAGGGGAGGTAGTAGGTTCTTC.

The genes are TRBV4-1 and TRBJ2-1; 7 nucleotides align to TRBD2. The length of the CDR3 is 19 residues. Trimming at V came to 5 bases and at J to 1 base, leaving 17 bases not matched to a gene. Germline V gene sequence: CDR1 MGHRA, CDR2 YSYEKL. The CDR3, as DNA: TGCGCCAGCAGCTCCGCCGGTTTGGTAGAAGCGGGATCCTACAATGAGCAGTTCTTC. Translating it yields CASSSAGLVEAGSYNEQFF.

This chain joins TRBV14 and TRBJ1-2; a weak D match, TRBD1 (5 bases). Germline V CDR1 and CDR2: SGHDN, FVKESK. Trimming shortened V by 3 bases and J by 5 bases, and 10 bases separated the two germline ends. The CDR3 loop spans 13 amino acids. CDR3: CASSQTGGYGYTF. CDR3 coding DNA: TGTGCCAGCAGCCAGACGGGGGGGTATGGCTACACCTTC.

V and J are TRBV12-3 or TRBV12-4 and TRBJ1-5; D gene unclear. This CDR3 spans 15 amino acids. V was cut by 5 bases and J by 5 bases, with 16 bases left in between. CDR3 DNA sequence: TGTGCCAGCAGTCTAGGACCGTTTCTGGATCAGCCCCAGCATTTT. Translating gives CASSLGPFLDQPQHF.

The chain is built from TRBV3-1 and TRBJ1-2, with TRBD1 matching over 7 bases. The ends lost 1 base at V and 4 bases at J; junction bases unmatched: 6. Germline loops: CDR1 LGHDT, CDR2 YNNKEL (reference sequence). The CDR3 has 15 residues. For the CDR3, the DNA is TGTGCCAGCAGCCAAGGAACAGGGGTCCTCTATGGCTACACCTTC. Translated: CASSQGTGVLYGYTF.

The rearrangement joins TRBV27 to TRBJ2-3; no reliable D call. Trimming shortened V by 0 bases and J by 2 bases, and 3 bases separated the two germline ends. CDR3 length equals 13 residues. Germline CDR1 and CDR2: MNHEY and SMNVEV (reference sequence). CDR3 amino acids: CASSLSATDTQYF. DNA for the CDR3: TGTGCCAGCAGTTTATCTGCCACAGATACGCAGTATTTT.

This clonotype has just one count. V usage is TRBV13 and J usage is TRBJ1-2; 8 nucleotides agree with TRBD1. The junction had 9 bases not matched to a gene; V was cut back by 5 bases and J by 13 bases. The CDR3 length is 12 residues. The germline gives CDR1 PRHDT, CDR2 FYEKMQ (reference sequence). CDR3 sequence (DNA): TGTGCCAGCAGCATGGACAGGGACCCCCCCACCTTC. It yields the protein CASSMDRDPPTF.

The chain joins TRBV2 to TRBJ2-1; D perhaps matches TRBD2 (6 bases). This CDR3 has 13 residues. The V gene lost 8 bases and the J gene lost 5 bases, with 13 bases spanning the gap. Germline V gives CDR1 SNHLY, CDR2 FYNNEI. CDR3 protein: CASEGLLHNEQFF. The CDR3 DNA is TGTGCCAGCGAGGGACTTCTGCACAATGAGCAGTTCTTC. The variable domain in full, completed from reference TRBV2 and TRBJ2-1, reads EPEVTQTPSHQVTQMGQEVILRCVPISNHLYFYWYRQILGQKVEFLVSFYNNEISEKSEIFDDQFSVERPDGSNFTLKIRSTKLEDSAMYFCASEGLLHNEQFFGPGTRLTVL.

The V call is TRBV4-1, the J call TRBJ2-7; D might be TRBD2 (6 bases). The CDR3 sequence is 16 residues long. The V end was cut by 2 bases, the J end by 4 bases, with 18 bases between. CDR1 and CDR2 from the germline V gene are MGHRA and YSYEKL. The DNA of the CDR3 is TGCGCCAGCAGCCAATGGTCGGAGGGCCCCCTATACGAGCAGTACTTC. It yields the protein CASSQWSEGPLYEQYF.

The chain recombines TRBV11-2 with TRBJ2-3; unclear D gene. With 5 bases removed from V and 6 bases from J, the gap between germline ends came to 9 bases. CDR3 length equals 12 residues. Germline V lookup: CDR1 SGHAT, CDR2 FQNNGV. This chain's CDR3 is CASSPYYDTQYF. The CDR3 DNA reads TGTGCCAGCAGCCCCTACTACGATACGCAGTATTTT.

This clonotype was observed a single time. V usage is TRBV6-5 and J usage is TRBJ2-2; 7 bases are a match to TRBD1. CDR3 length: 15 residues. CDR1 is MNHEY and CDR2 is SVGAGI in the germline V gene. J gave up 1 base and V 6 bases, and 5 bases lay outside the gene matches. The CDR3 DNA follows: TGTGCCAGCAGCCCGGGACAGAGGAACACCGGGGAGCTGTTTTTT. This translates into CASSPGQRNTGELFF.

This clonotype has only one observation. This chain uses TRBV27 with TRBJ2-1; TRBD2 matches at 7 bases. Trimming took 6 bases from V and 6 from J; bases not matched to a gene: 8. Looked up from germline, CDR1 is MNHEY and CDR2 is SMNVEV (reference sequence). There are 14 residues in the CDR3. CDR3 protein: CASSDLAGPNEQFF. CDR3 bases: TGTGCCAGCAGCGACTTAGCGGGCCCCAATGAGCAGTTCTTC.

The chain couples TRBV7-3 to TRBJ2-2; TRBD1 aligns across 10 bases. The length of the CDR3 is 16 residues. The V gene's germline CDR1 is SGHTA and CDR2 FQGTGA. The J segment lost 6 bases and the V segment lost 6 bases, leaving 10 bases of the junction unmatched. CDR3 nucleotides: TGTGCCAGCAGTTCCCCCGGGACAGGGGTACCCGGGGAGCTGTTTTTT. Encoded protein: CASSSPGTGVPGELFF.

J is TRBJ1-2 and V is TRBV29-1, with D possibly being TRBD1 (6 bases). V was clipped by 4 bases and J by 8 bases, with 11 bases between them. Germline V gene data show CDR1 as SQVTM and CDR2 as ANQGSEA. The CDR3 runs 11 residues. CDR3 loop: CSVGTGKGYTF. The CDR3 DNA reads TGCAGCGTTGGTACAGGGAAGGGCTACACCTTC.

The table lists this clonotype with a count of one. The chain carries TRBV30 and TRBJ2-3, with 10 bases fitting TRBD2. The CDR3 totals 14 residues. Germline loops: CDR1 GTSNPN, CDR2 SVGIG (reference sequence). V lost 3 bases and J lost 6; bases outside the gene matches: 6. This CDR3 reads CAWSLAGASDTQYF. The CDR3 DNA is TGTGCCTGGAGCCTAGCGGGGGCCTCCGATACGCAGTATTTT.

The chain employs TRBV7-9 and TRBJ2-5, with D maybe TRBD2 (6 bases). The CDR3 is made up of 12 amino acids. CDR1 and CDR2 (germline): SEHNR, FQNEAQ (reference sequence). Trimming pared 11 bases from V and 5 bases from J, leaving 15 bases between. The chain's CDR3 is CAGRRGGETQYF. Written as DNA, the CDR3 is TGTGCCGGACGAAGGGGAGGCGAGACCCAGTACTTC.

The CDR3 loop reads CAISVNRGPQETQYF. The CDR3 DNA reads TGTGCCATCAGTGTTAATAGGGGACCCCAAGAGACCCAGTACTTC. The rearrangement links TRBV10-3 to TRBJ2-5, with D perhaps being TRBD1 or TRBD2 (5 bases each). CDR1 and CDR2 (germline): ENHRY, SYGVKD. V lost 4 bases, J lost 1 base, and 13 bases lay in between. The CDR3 loop spans 15 amino acids.

CDR3 sequence (DNA): TGTGCCAGCTCATCGCCAGAGAGAGGGGAACTAAGCGCTTTCTTT. Protein product: CASSSPERGELSAFF. The chain couples TRBV18 to TRBJ1-1, with D perhaps matching TRBD1 (5 bases). From germline, CDR1 is KGHSH and CDR2 LQKENI. This CDR3 comprises 15 residues. The germline V and J ends were trimmed by 5 bases and 11 bases, with 24 bases remaining between them.

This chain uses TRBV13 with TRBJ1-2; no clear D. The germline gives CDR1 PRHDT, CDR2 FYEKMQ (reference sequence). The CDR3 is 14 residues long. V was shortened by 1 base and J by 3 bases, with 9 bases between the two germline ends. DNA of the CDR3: TGTGCCAGCAGCTTAGCGGCGGGTCACTATGGCTACACCTTC. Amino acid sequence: CASSLAAGHYGYTF.

CDR3 nucleotide sequence: TGTGCCAGCAGTGCGCCGGGACAGGGGGTGAGGGGTCTCTACGAGCAGTACTTC. Its translation is CASSAPGQGVRGLYEQYF. J is TRBJ2-7 and V is TRBV27, with 11 positions matching TRBD1. This CDR3 contains 18 residues. CDR1 MNHEY and CDR2 SMNVEV come from the germline V gene (reference sequence). V dropped 5 bases and J dropped 3; count of bases not matched to a gene: 15.

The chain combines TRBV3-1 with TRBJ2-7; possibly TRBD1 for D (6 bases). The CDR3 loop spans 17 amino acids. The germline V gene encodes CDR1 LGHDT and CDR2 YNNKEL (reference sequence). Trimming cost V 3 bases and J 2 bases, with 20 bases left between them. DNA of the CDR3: TGTGCCAGCAGCCAGGAACACAGGGTCCCCGTCACCTACGAGCAGTACTTC. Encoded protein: CASSQEHRVPVTYEQYF.

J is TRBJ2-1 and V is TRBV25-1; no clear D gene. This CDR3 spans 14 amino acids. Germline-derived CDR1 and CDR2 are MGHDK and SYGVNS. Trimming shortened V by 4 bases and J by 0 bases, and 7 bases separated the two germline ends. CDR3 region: CASSVGSSYNEQFF. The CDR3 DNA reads TGTGCCAGCAGTGTGGGAAGCTCCTACAATGAGCAGTTCTTC.

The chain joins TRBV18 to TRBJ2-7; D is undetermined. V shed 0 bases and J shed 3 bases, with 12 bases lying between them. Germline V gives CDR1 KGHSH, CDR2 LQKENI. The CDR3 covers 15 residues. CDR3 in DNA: TGTGCCAGCTCACCACCGGGCAGTCCAAACTACGAGCAGTACTTC. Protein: CASSPPGSPNYEQYF.

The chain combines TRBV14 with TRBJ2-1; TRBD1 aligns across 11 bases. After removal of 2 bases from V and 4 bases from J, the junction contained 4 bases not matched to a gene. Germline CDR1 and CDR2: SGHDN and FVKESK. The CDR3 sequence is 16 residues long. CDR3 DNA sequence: TGTGCCAGCAGCCAAACCGGACAGGGGGCGTACAATGAGCAGTTCTTC. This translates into CASSQTGQGAYNEQFF.

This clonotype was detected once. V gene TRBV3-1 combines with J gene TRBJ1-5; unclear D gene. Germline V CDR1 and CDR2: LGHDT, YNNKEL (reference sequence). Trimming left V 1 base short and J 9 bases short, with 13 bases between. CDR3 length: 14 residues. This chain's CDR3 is CASSQVPRWGPQHF. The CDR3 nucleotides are TGTGCCAGCAGCCAAGTTCCACGGTGGGGGCCCCAGCATTTT. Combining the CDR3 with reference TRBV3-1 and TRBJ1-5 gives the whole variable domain DTAVSQTPKYLVTQMGNDKSIKCEQNLGHDTMYWYKQDSKKFLKIMFSYNNKELIINETVPNRFSPKSPDKAHLNLHINSLELGDSAVYFCASSQVPRWGPQHFGDGTRLSIL.